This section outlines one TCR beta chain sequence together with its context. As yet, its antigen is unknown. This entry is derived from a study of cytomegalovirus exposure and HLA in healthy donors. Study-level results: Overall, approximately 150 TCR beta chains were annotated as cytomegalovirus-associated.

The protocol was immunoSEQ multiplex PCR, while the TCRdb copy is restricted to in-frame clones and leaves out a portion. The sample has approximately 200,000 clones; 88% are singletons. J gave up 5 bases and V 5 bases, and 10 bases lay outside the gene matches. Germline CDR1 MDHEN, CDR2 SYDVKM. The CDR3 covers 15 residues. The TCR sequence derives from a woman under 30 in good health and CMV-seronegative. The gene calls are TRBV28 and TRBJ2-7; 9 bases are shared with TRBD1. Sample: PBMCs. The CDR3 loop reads CASSLRDRAVNEQYF. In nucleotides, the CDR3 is TGTGCCAGCAGTCTCAGGGACAGGGCAGTCAACGAGCAGTACTTC.